The 14 T cell receptor beta chains presented below share a single source sample, sequenced in a study of blood T cell repertoires in COVID-19 (dated by TCRdb to the early 2020s). The receptor library was made with the immunoSEQ multiplex PCR assay. TCRdb's version of the immuneACCESS table is confined to in-frame rearrangements and falls short of the full clone set. An unresolved V gene accounts for under half of the shortfall where checked; the remainder is of unknown origin. Across this sample there are approximately 60,000 clones, with approximately 80% seen only once. Roughly 47% of the sample belongs to the ten largest clones. Sequencing input: peripheral blood. The receptors shown here come from a woman of 80 years or more with acute or convalescent COVID-19.

For the CDR3, the DNA is TGTGCCAGCAGTCGGGACAACCAAGAGACCCAGTACTTC. Translation gives CASSRDNQETQYF. The chain joins TRBV7-9 to TRBJ2-5, with D possibly being TRBD1 (6 bases). Trimming left V 6 bases short and J 0 bases short, with 8 bases between. Germline-derived CDR1 and CDR2 are SEHNR and FQNEAQ (reference sequence). The CDR3 length is 13 residues.

This chain connects TRBV5-4 to TRBJ1-4, with D uncertain. The germline CDR1 and CDR2 sequences are SGHNT and YYREEE (reference sequence). The V and J ends lost 10 bases and 6 bases respectively, with 16 bases between them. CDR3 length: 13 residues. The CDR3 region is CAVRNVGDEKLFF. The CDR3 nucleotides read TGTGCCGTGCGGAATGTCGGAGATGAAAAACTGTTTTTT. Combining the CDR3 with reference TRBV5-4 and TRBJ1-4 gives the whole variable domain ETGVTQSPTHLIKTRGQQVTLRCSSQSGHNTVSWYQQALGQGPQFIFQYYREEENGRGNFPPRFSGLQFPNYSSELNVNALELDDSALYLCAVRNVGDEKLFFGSGTQLSVL.

This clone has just one count. This chain connects TRBV19 to TRBJ1-6; D is perhaps TRBD1 (5 bases). The ends were cut back, 5 bases at V and 6 bases at J, with 11 bases in the middle. Germline CDR1 and CDR2: LNHDA and SQIVND (reference sequence). This CDR3 contains 14 residues. Here the CDR3 reads CASSSGLGNSPLHF. The CDR3 coding sequence is TGTGCCAGTAGTTCGGGACTTGGTAATTCACCCCTCCACTTT.

The V call is TRBV4-2, the J call TRBJ2-7; weak D call: TRBD2 (6 bases). V dropped 3 bases and J dropped 0 bases, with 21 bases sitting between them. The CDR3 loop spans 18 amino acids. Per the germline V gene, CDR1 is LGHNA and CDR2 is YNFKEQ. The CDR3 sequence is CASSHHGSRGDSSYEQYF. CDR3 coding DNA: TGTGCCAGCAGCCACCACGGGTCGCGGGGAGATTCCTCCTACGAGCAGTACTTC.

The J gene is TRBJ2-3, the V gene TRBV9, with no clear D. The CDR3 is 14 residues long. With 4 bases removed from V and 1 base from J, the gap between germline ends came to 10 bases. CDR1 and CDR2 from the germline V gene are SGDLS and YYNGEE. DNA of the CDR3: TGTGCCAGCAGCATAGGCGGCGGCACAGATACGCAGTATTTT. This encodes CASSIGGGTDTQYF.

V gene TRBV29-1 combines with J gene TRBJ2-2; TRBD2 matches at 9 bases. CDR3 size: 14 residues. V trimming: 4 bases; J trimming: 4 bases; junction bases outside the gene matches: 4. In germline, CDR1 is SQVTM, CDR2 ANQGSEA. CDR3 loop: CSVVEREVTGELFF. DNA for the CDR3: TGCAGCGTTGTTGAGCGGGAGGTCACCGGGGAGCTGTTTTTT.

The CDR3 DNA follows: TGCGCCAGCAGCTTGATAGGTCAGGGGACGGCCGGGGAGCTGTTTTTT. Protein product: CASSLIGQGTAGELFF. This rearrangement joins TRBV5-1 to TRBJ2-2, with D tentatively TRBD1 (6 bases). The CDR3 has 16 amino acids. Germline V gives CDR1 SGHRS, CDR2 YFSETQ. V lost 1 base and J 6 bases, leaving 16 bases between the germline ends.

The genes are TRBV7-9 and TRBJ1-2; D is unclear. CDR3 length: 13 amino acids. Germline values: CDR1 SEHNR, CDR2 FQNEAQ (reference sequence). V was pared by 5 bases and J by 2 bases, with 9 bases between. CDR3 coding DNA: TGTGCCAGCAGCCCCCTAGGCAACTATGGCTACACCTTC. Translating it yields CASSPLGNYGYTF.

V usage is TRBV3-1 (or the pseudogene TRBV3-2) and J usage is TRBJ2-2; 7 bases are shared with TRBD2. The J segment lost 6 bases and the V segment lost 3 bases, leaving 7 bases of the junction unmatched. Germline CDR1 reads LGHDT; CDR2 reads YNNKEL (reference sequence). This CDR3 spans 15 amino acids. The CDR3 sequence is CASSHRWGGSGELFF. The CDR3 DNA sequence: TGTGCCAGCAGCCACCGGTGGGGAGGGTCCGGGGAGCTGTTTTTT.

The chain links TRBV19 to TRBJ2-7, with 8 bases fitting TRBD2. CDR1 and CDR2 from the germline V gene are LNHDA and SQIVND (reference sequence). The CDR3 totals 12 residues. The V and J ends lost 9 bases and 5 bases, in that order; junction bases with no gene match: 6. As DNA, the CDR3 is TGTGCCAGGCCGGGGGGGGGTAACGAGCAGTACTTC. Translated: CARPGGGNEQYF.

The V gene is TRBV18, the J gene TRBJ2-5, with TRBD2 matching 8 bases. The V gene end was trimmed by 8 bases and the J gene end by 5 bases; junction bases not matched to a gene: 16. This CDR3 has 16 residues. CDR1 is KGHSH, CDR2 LQKENI, per germline. CDR3 bases: TGTGCCAGCACCCCTCAGCCGGGAGGGGGAGGGGAGACCCAGTACTTC. This encodes CASTPQPGGGGETQYF.

The genes are TRBV7-3 and TRBJ1-1; TRBD1 aligns across 7 bases. The CDR3 extends over 14 amino acids. J gave up 4 bases and V 5 bases, and 7 bases lay outside the gene matches. Germline CDR1 SGHTA, CDR2 FQGTGA. CDR3 sequence reads: CASSRTGGSTEAFF. The DNA for the CDR3 is TGTGCCAGCAGCCGGACAGGAGGGTCCACTGAAGCTTTCTTT.

This clone was found a few times. This rearrangement joins TRBV9 to TRBJ2-1; TRBD2 matches 9 bases. Germline loops: CDR1 SGDLS, CDR2 YYNGEE. Trimming at V came to 2 bases and at J to 5 bases, leaving 5 bases not matched to a gene. The CDR3 length is 15 residues. The CDR3 coding sequence is TGTGCCAGCAGCGTCAGGGTAGCGGGGGACAATGAGCAGTTCTTC. This encodes CASSVRVAGDNEQFF.

J is TRBJ2-5 and V is TRBV11-2, with D tentatively TRBD2 (6 bases). There are 15 residues in the CDR3. CDR1 SGHAT and CDR2 FQNNGV come from the germline V gene. The germline V and J ends were trimmed by 1 base and 5 bases, with 14 bases remaining between them. The CDR3 sequence is CASSLGWRAQETQYF. The DNA for the CDR3 is TGTGCCAGCAGCTTAGGTTGGAGGGCCCAGGAGACCCAGTACTTC.